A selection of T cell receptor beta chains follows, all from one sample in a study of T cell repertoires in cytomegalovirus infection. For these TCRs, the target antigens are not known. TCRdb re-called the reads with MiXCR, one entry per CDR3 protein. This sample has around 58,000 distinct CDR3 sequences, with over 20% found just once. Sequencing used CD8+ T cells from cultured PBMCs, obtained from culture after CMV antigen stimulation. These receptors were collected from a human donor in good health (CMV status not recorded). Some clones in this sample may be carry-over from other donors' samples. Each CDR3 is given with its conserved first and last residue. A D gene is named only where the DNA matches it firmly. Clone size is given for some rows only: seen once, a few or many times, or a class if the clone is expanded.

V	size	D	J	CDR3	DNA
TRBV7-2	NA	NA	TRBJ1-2	CASSLSQLFNYGYTF	TGTGCCAGCAGCTTAAGCCAACTATTTAACTATGGCTACACCTTC
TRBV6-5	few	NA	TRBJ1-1	CASSYSKGPPNTEAFF	TGTGCCAGCAGTTACTCAAAGGGGCCGCCGAACACTGAAGCTTTCTTT
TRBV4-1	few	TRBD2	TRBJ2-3	CASSQEQRGADTQYF	TGCGCCAGCAGCCAAGAGCAGCGGGGGGCAGATACGCAGTATTTT
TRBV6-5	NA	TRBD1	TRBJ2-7	CAGTSLTGLSYEQYF	TGTGCCGGCACCTCCCTGACAGGGCTTTCCTACGAGCAGTACTTC
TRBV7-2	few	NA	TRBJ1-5	CASSFSPQGVNQPQHF	TGTGCCAGCAGCTTTTCACCACAGGGAGTCAATCAGCCCCAGCATTTT
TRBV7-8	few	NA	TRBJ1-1	CASSQFLQGWDTEAFF	TGTGCCAGCAGCCAATTCCTACAGGGTTGGGACACTGAAGCTTTCTTT
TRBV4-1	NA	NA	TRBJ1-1	CASSPNTGTTEAFF	TGCGCCAGCAGCCCAAACACAGGGACCACTGAAGCTTTCTTT
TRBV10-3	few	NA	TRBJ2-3	CAISEIPRTPPGEQYF	TGTGCCATCAGTGAGATTCCGAGGACCCCCCCTGGAGAGCAGTATTTT
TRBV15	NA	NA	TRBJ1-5	CATSRGGNQPQHF	TGTGCCACCTCTCGGGGAGGCAATCAGCCCCAGCATTTT
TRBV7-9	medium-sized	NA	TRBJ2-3	CASSLRSGTDTQYF	TGTGCCAGCAGCTTGAGAAGCGGCACAGATACGCAGTATTTT
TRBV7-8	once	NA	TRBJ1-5	CASSKLQGMLNQPQHF	TGTGCCAGCAGCAAACTGCAGGGTATGCTCAATCAGCCCCAGCATTTT
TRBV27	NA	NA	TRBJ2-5	CASSWASGVTETQYF	TGTGCCAGCAGTTGGGCTTCAGGGGTAACGGAGACCCAGTACTTC
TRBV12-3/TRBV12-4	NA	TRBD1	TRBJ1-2	CASSPGTANLYGYTF	TGTGCCAGCAGTCCCGGGACAGCTAACCTCTATGGCTACACCTTC
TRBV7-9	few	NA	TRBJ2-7	CASSLQGHSRFYEQYF	TGTGCCAGCAGCTTGCAGGGACACTCTCGATTCTACGAGCAGTACTTC
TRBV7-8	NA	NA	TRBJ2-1	CASSTTESGGPWNEQFF	TGTGCCAGCAGCACAACCGAGTCGGGGGGCCCTTGGAATGAGCAGTTCTTC
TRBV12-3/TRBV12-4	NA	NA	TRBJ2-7	CASSSPGFSYEQYF	TGTGCCAGCAGTTCCCCGGGGTTTTCCTACGAGCAGTACTTC
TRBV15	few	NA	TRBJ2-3	CATSRDRWGLGTDTQYF	TGTGCCACCAGCAGAGATCGGTGGGGGCTCGGCACAGATACGCAGTATTTT
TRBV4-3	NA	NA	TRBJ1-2	CASSQVARPGGYTF	TGCGCCAGCAGCCAAGTTGCGCGGCCTGGAGGCTACACCTTC
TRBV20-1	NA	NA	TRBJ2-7	CSANLNSDEQYF	TGCAGTGCCAACTTGAATTCGGACGAGCAGTACTTC
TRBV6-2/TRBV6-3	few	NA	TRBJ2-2	CASSYSWGELFF	TGTGCCAGCAGTTACTCATGGGGGGAGCTGTTTTTT
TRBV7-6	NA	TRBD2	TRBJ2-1	CASSSREAGSYNEQFF	TGTGCCAGCAGCTCTCGGGAGGCGGGGTCCTACAATGAGCAGTTCTTC
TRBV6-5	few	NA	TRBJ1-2	CASSYVGDGYTF	TGTGCCAGCAGTTATGTGGGGGATGGCTACACCTTC
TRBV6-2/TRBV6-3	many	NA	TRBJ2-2	CASSGGTGELFF	TGTGCCAGCAGCGGGGGAACCGGGGAGCTGTTTTTT
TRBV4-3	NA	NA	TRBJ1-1	CASSQDSDSLGDTEAFF	TGCGCCAGCAGCCAAGACAGCGACAGCCTAGGGGACACTGAAGCTTTCTTT
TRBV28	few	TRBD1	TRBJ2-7	CASSTSPGGASYEQYF	TGTGCCAGCAGTACCAGTCCAGGGGGCGCTTCGTACGAGCAGTACTTC
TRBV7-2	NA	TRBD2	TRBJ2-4	CASSLLSEGEGNIQYF	TGTGCCAGCAGCTTACTGTCTGAAGGGGAGGGAAACATTCAGTACTTC
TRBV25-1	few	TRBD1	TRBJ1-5	CASSTGRNQPQHF	TGTGCCAGTTCGACAGGGCGCAATCAGCCCCAGCATTTT
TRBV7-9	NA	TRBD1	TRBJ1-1	CASRANRGRVNTEAFF	TGTGCCAGCAGGGCTAACAGGGGGCGGGTGAACACTGAAGCTTTCTTT
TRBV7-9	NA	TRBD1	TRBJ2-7	CASSSRDSLSYEQYF	TGTGCCAGCAGCAGTAGGGACAGCCTATCCTACGAGCAGTACTTC
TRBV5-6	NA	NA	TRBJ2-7	CASSLVRRAHEQYF	TGTGCCAGCAGCTTGGTTCGCAGGGCGCACGAGCAGTACTTC
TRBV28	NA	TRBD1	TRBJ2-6	CASSPHVTGGYYRGANVLTF	TGTGCCAGCAGCCCTCACGTGACAGGGGGCTATTATAGGGGGGCCAACGTCCTGACTTTC
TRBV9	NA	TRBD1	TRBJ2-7	CASSHGTGESYEQYF	TGTGCCAGCAGTCACGGGACAGGGGAGAGCTACGAGCAGTACTTC
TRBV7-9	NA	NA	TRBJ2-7	CASSYPDGPYEQYF	TGTGCCAGCAGCTATCCGGACGGACCCTACGAGCAGTACTTC
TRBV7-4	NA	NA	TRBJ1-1	CATSGPAPEAFF	TGTGCCACCAGCGGGCCCGCCCCAGAAGCTTTCTTT
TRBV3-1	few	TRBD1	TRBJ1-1	CASSHQGQGSTEAFF	TGTGCCAGCAGCCATCAGGGACAGGGTAGCACTGAAGCTTTCTTT
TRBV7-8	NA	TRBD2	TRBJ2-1	CASSEAGYYYNEQFF	TGTGCCAGCAGCGAAGCGGGGTATTACTACAATGAGCAGTTCTTC
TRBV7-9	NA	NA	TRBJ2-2	CASSLSPNTGELFF	TGTGCCAGCAGCTTATCCCCGAACACCGGGGAGCTGTTTTTT
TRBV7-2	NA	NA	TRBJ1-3	CASSSELPGNTIYF	TGTGCCAGCAGCTCGGAGTTACCTGGAAACACCATATATTTT
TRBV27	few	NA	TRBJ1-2	CASSLTPGQGTFYGYTF	TGTGCCAGCAGTCTAACCCCCGGGCAGGGGACCTTCTATGGCTACACCTTC
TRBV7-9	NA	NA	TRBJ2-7	CANGQSSYEQYF	TGTGCCAACGGACAGAGCTCCTACGAGCAGTACTTC
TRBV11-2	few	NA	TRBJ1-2	CASSPAGVGYGYTF	TGTGCCAGCAGCCCGGCTGGGGTTGGCTATGGCTACACCTTC
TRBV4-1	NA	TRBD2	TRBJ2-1	CASSQGVTSSYNEQFF	TGCGCCAGCAGCCAAGGCGTGACTAGCTCATACAATGAGCAGTTCTTC
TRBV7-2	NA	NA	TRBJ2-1	CASRGWGLDEQFF	TGTGCCAGCAGGGGATGGGGACTGGATGAGCAGTTCTTC
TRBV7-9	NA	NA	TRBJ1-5	CASSPASSRVDQPQHF	TGTGCCAGCAGCCCCGCCTCCAGTCGGGTTGATCAGCCCCAGCATTTT